This T cell receptor (beta chain) derives from a study of a mutant IDH1 vaccine in newly diagnosed glioma. As regards this clone: Its antigen is still unknown.

Generated by immunoSEQ multiplex PCR, the TCRdb table keeps only in-frame clones and is missing some. Of about 29,000 clones in the sample, over 60% are singletons; the top ten hold approximately 8%. This sample's time point: week 35, safety follow-up. Every vaccination contained 300 ug of the mutant IDH1 20-mer peptide and was paired with topical imiquimod. CDR1 and CDR2 (germline): SGHVS, FQNEAQ. Trimming removed 1 base at V and 3 bases at J, with 9 bases between. The CDR3 is made up of 14 amino acids. Specimen: PBMCs, collected from a glioma patient whose treatment included an IDH1 peptide vaccine. The chain links TRBV7-8 to TRBJ1-2, with D uncertain. This TCR derives from a man in his fifties or sixties with glioma. The CDR3 nucleotides read TGTGCCAGCAGCTTAGACTACACCTACTATGGCTACACCTTC. This sequence encodes CASSLDYTYYGYTF.